Each of the 29 T cell receptor beta chains below was sequenced from the same sample in a study of T cell changes during pregnancy in multiple sclerosis. Assay: immunoSEQ multiplex PCR; the TCRdb copy retains only in-frame clones and omits some. The sample holds over 75,000 clones, around 92% seen once. The specimen comprised peripheral blood, sampled in the first trimester of pregnancy. The receptors were sampled from a female donor with multiple sclerosis, enrolled in a pregnancy study.

The chain uses TRBV13 and TRBJ2-5, with a possible D match to TRBD2 (5 bases). Germline V gene sequence: CDR1 PRHDT, CDR2 FYEKMQ (reference sequence). This CDR3 contains 14 residues. V shed 3 bases and J shed 4 bases, with 12 bases lying between them. CDR3 bases: TGTGCCAGCAGCTTCGGGCGGGCGGTAGAGACCCAGTACTTC. Translating gives CASSFGRAVETQYF.

In nucleotides, the CDR3 is TGTGCCAGCAGTGACAGGGGAGGTCAGCCCCAGCATTTT. Protein sequence: CASSDRGGQPQHF. The chain is built from TRBV6-4 and TRBJ1-5, with D possibly being TRBD1 (5 bases). Germline CDR1 reads MRHNA; CDR2 reads SNTAGT. The CDR3 totals 13 residues. Trimming stripped 2 bases from V and 6 bases from J, with 8 bases between.

The CDR3 DNA is TGTGCCACCAGCAGCACACAGGGGTTTGGCGAGCAGTACTTC. Residues: CATSSTQGFGEQYF. V and J are TRBV15 and TRBJ2-7; 7 nucleotides agree with TRBD1. The J segment lost 6 bases and the V segment lost 3 bases, leaving 8 bases of the junction unmatched. CDR1 LNHNV and CDR2 YYDKDF come from the germline V gene (reference sequence). This CDR3 contains 14 residues.

This clone was seen only a few times. The chain recombines TRBV6-1 with TRBJ2-1, with 10 bases fitting TRBD2. V was clipped by 5 bases and J by 1 base; unmatched bases: 2. Per germline, CDR1 MNHNS and CDR2 SASEGT. CDR3 length: 15 residues. This CDR3 is CASSSGRASYNEQFF. In DNA, the CDR3 is TGTGCCAGCAGTAGCGGGAGGGCTTCCTACAATGAGCAGTTCTTC.

The rearrangement links TRBV2 to TRBJ2-1; D may be TRBD2 (6 bases). The CDR3 extends over 17 amino acids. Between the trimmed V and J ends, which lost 0 bases and 6 bases, there was a span of 18 bases. Germline lookup yields CDR1 SNHLY and CDR2 FYNNEI. The CDR3 bases are TGTGCCAGCAGTGAAGCGATTATAAAGACTAGTTTCAATGAGCAGTTCTTC. Translation gives CASSEAIIKTSFNEQFF.

The J gene is TRBJ2-5, the V gene TRBV19; 9 bases map to TRBD1. Losses at the gene ends were 6 bases for V and 5 bases for J; bases not matched to a gene: 7. CDR3 size: 14 residues. CDR1 and CDR2 from the germline V gene are LNHDA and SQIVND (reference sequence). The CDR3 loop is CASSTGTGFETQYF. The CDR3, as DNA: TGTGCCAGTAGCACCGGGACAGGGTTCGAGACCCAGTACTTC.

The V call is TRBV28, the J call TRBJ2-7, with D possibly TRBD2 on 6 matching bases. This CDR3 has 15 residues. Germline CDR1 reads MDHEN; CDR2 reads SYDVKM. Trimming removed 1 base at V and 4 bases at J, with 14 bases between. In DNA form, the CDR3 reads TGTGCCAGCAGTTTATTTGGCCGCCGGGGGTACGAGCAGTACTTC. This sequence encodes CASSLFGRRGYEQYF.

CDR3 DNA: TGTGCCAGCGGAAGGACAGTAAACTTGAACACTGAAGCTTTCTTT. As protein: CASGRTVNLNTEAFF. The gene calls are TRBV2 and TRBJ1-1; perhaps TRBD1 as D (6 bases). Between the trimmed V and J ends, which lost 8 bases and 0 bases, there was a span of 16 bases. Germline V gene data show CDR1 as SNHLY and CDR2 as FYNNEI. The length of the CDR3 is 15 residues.

The chain carries TRBV5-1 and TRBJ2-3; TRBD2 aligns across 9 bases. Trimming cost V 4 bases and J 4 bases; bases outside gene matches: 4. Germline CDR1 reads SGHRS; CDR2 reads YFSETQ. The CDR3 has 14 residues. CDR3 sequence: CASSPGTSSDTQYF. As DNA, the CDR3 is TGCGCCAGCAGCCCCGGGACTAGCTCAGATACGCAGTATTTT.

The chain combines TRBV19 with TRBJ1-2; TRBD1 aligns across 8 bases. Trimming took 7 bases from V and 4 from J; bases not matched to a gene: 8. The germline V gene encodes CDR1 LNHDA and CDR2 SQIVND (reference sequence). The CDR3 spans 14 residues. The CDR3 spells CASNSQGAAYGYTF. The CDR3, as DNA: TGTGCCAGTAATTCTCAGGGGGCAGCCTATGGCTACACCTTC. Using reference TRBV19 and TRBJ1-2 for the parts outside the CDR3, the full variable domain is DGGITQSPKYLFRKEGQNVTLSCEQNLNHDAMYWYRQDPGQGLRLIYYSQIVNDFQKGDIAEGYSVSREKKESFPLTVTSAQKNPTAFYLCASNSQGAAYGYTFGSGTRLTVV.

The J gene is TRBJ2-7, the V gene TRBV4-1; weak D call: TRBD1 (6 bases). The germline V and J ends were trimmed by 4 bases and 6 bases, with 19 bases remaining between them. CDR3 size: 15 residues. CDR1 is MGHRA and CDR2 is YSYEKL in the germline V gene. The CDR3 loop is CASSLFSGALGEQYF. CDR3 nucleotides: TGCGCCAGCAGCCTTTTCTCAGGGGCCCTAGGCGAGCAGTACTTC.

V and J are TRBV4-2 and TRBJ2-1; TRBD1 might be the D (6 bases). Looked up from germline, CDR1 is LGHNA and CDR2 is YNFKEQ. V lost 0 bases and J lost 3, with 12 bases in between. The CDR3 runs to 16 residues. The CDR3 here is CASSQDPRGIYNEQFF. CDR3 coding DNA: TGTGCCAGCAGCCAAGATCCGAGGGGGATCTACAATGAGCAGTTCTTC.

The gene calls are TRBV28 and TRBJ1-5, with 8 bases lining up with TRBD1. CDR1 MDHEN and CDR2 SYDVKM come from the germline V gene. Trimming cost V 6 bases and J 1 base; bases outside gene matches: 14. CDR3 length: 18 amino acids. The CDR3 here is CASSQGATGGWSNQPQHF. The DNA for the CDR3 is TGTGCCAGCAGCCAGGGTGCCACAGGGGGTTGGAGCAATCAGCCCCAGCATTTT. The full variable domain, its missing parts supplied by reference TRBV28 and TRBJ1-5, is DVKVTQSSRYLVKRTGEKVFLECVQDMDHENMFWYRQDPGLGLRLIYFSYDVKMKEKGDIPEGYSVSREKKERFSLILESASTNQTSMYLCASSQGATGGWSNQPQHFGDGTRLSIL.

This clone is a singleton in its sample. The chain has TRBV6-5 and TRBJ1-1; D is ambiguous. The CDR3 length is 14 residues. The V and J ends lost 1 base and 4 bases respectively, with 10 bases between them. Germline V gives CDR1 MNHEY, CDR2 SVGAGI. CDR3 bases: TGTGCCAGCAGTTACTTACCGCGGTCCACTGAAGCTTTCTTT. Protein: CASSYLPRSTEAFF.

The V call is TRBV10-3, the J call TRBJ1-2, with TRBD1 matching over 11 bases. Trimming removed 3 bases from V and 4 bases from J; junction bases left unmatched: 13. Germline assignment: CDR1 ENHRY and CDR2 SYGVKD. CDR3 length equals 18 residues. CDR3 amino acids: CAISDPAAGTGGGYGYTF. The CDR3 DNA is TGTGCCATCAGTGACCCAGCGGCGGGGACAGGGGGTGGCTATGGCTACACCTTC.

This sequence joins TRBV6-5 and TRBJ1-1; D is ambiguous. The CDR3 has 14 residues. Germline V gives CDR1 MNHEY, CDR2 SVGAGI. The germline V and J ends were trimmed by 6 bases and 4 bases, with 15 bases remaining between them. This CDR3 reads CASRLSNAGTEAFF. The CDR3 DNA follows: TGTGCCAGCAGGCTTTCAAATGCGGGCACTGAAGCTTTCTTT.

V and J are TRBV2 and TRBJ1-3; D is ambiguous. CDR3 size: 13 residues. Trimming stripped 7 bases from V and 4 bases from J, with 11 bases between. Germline V gene data show CDR1 as SNHLY and CDR2 as FYNNEI. CDR3 DNA: TGTGCCAGCACTGAGTGGAGGGGAAACACCATATATTTT. This translates into CASTEWRGNTIYF.

This chain joins TRBV7-2 and TRBJ1-5, with D possibly TRBD1 on 5 matching bases. Germline assignment: CDR1 SGHTA and CDR2 FQGNSA. V lost 2 bases and J lost 3, with 14 bases in between. The CDR3 extends over 16 amino acids. CDR3 bases: TGTGCCAGCAGCTTATACGCAGGGTCGAACAATCAGCCCCAGCATTTT. Translating it yields CASSLYAGSNNQPQHF.

The chain couples TRBV30 to TRBJ1-5; unclear D gene. This CDR3 has 15 residues. Germline V CDR1 and CDR2: GTSNPN, SVGIG (reference sequence). Trimming removed 2 bases at V and 0 bases at J, with 11 bases between. This CDR3 is CAWSLGRNSNQPQHF. Written as DNA, the CDR3 is TGTGCCTGGAGTTTGGGCCGGAATAGCAATCAGCCCCAGCATTTT.

This chain joins TRBV18 and TRBJ2-7, with 10 bases fitting TRBD2. V gave up 2 bases and J gave up 3 bases; unmatched junction bases: 4. The CDR3 contains 15 residues. Germline CDR1 and CDR2: KGHSH and LQKENI. The CDR3 DNA is TGTGCCAGCTCACCAACTAGCGGGACTATCTACGAGCAGTACTTC. Its translation is CASSPTSGTIYEQYF.

The V gene is TRBV27, the J gene TRBJ1-5, with D possibly being TRBD1 (6 bases). Germline CDR1 MNHEY, CDR2 SMNVEV (reference sequence). The CDR3 length is 19 residues. V was cut by 4 bases and J by 2 bases, with 24 bases left in between. CDR3 sequence: CASSSARGAGSLGNQPQHF. The CDR3 region has the DNA TGTGCCAGCAGTTCTGCTCGGGGGGCAGGGTCTTTGGGCAATCAGCCCCAGCATTTT.

This clone was observed a single time. The rearrangement uses TRBV2 and TRBJ2-2, with D tentatively TRBD2 (7 bases). V was trimmed by 7 bases and J by 0 bases, leaving 12 bases between them. The CDR3 loop spans 15 amino acids. Germline assignment: CDR1 SNHLY and CDR2 FYNNEI. This CDR3 reads CASTRGGANTGELFF. The CDR3 DNA is TGTGCCAGCACGAGGGGGGGCGCGAACACCGGGGAGCTGTTTTTT.

V usage is TRBV28 and J usage is TRBJ2-7; D possibly corresponds to TRBD2 (6 bases). V gave up 3 bases and J gave up 6 bases, with 12 bases separating them. This CDR3 is 13 amino acids long. Germline V gives CDR1 MDHEN, CDR2 SYDVKM. The CDR3 loop reads CASSFRLEGEQYF. DNA of the CDR3: TGTGCCAGCAGTTTTCGACTAGAGGGCGAGCAGTACTTC. The variable domain in full, with the rest retrieved from reference TRBV28 and TRBJ2-7, is DVKVTQSSRYLVKRTGEKVFLECVQDMDHENMFWYRQDPGLGLRLIYFSYDVKMKEKGDIPEGYSVSREKKERFSLILESASTNQTSMYLCASSFRLEGEQYFGPGTRLTVT.

The genes are TRBV4-2 and TRBJ1-1; no firm D call. V was cut by 0 bases and J by 10 bases, with 9 bases left in between. The CDR3 runs to 12 residues. Germline-derived CDR1 and CDR2 are LGHNA and YNFKEQ. The CDR3 loop is CASSQEVGGAFF. The CDR3 coding sequence is TGTGCCAGCAGCCAAGAGGTAGGAGGAGCTTTCTTT.

The genes are TRBV7-6 and TRBJ2-1; TRBD2 aligns across 10 bases. The CDR3 spans 16 residues. Per the germline V gene, CDR1 is SGHVS and CDR2 is FNYEAQ. The J segment lost 4 bases and the V segment lost 5 bases, leaving 8 bases of the junction unmatched. The CDR3 here is CASSLRTSGAYNEQFF. Written as DNA, the CDR3 is TGTGCCAGCAGCCTAAGGACTAGCGGAGCGTACAATGAGCAGTTCTTC.

This clone has only a few counts. This chain links TRBV6-5 with TRBJ2-1; D is unresolved. CDR1 and CDR2 (germline): MNHEY, SVGAGI. The CDR3 is 14 amino acids. V was trimmed by 5 bases and J by 2 bases, leaving 10 bases between them. The CDR3 DNA is TGTGCCAGCAGTGCCGCCCGGGCCTACAATGAGCAGTTCTTC. This translates into CASSAARAYNEQFF.

The chain carries TRBV7-2 and TRBJ2-7; D may be TRBD1 (5 bases). Per the germline V gene, CDR1 is SGHTA and CDR2 is FQGNSA. Trimming pared 1 base from V and 1 base from J, leaving 11 bases between. The CDR3 runs 15 residues. For the CDR3, the DNA is TGTGCCAGCAGCTTAGATGCAGGGCTTTCCTACGAGCAGTACTTC. Amino acids: CASSLDAGLSYEQYF.

The rearrangement joins TRBV2 to TRBJ2-5; no definite D call. The CDR3 runs to 10 residues. V lost 9 bases, J lost 5 bases, and 7 bases lay in between. Germline lookup yields CDR1 SNHLY and CDR2 FYNNEI. Here the CDR3 reads CARKRETQYF. Written as DNA, the CDR3 is TGTGCCAGAAAGAGGGAGACCCAGTACTTC.

V and J are TRBV2 and TRBJ2-3, with 8 bases aligning to TRBD2. The CDR3 totals 12 residues. Germline values: CDR1 SNHLY, CDR2 FYNNEI. V was pared by 6 bases and J by 15 bases, with 11 bases of the junction left unmatched. The CDR3 DNA is TGTGCCAGCAGGGACCCCGTGAGCGGGAGATATTTT. This translates into CASRDPVSGRYF.